Listed below are T cell receptor beta chains from one sample, sequenced in a study of human T cells and chemical hapten exposure. From the RACE reads, TCRdb called clonotypes with MiXCR, one entry per CDR3 protein. Of 65,000 to 100,000 distinct CDR3 sequences listed, more than 6.5% are singletons. This specimen was whole blood, taken in connection with sensitization to the hapten diphenylcyclopropenone (DPC). The receptors shown here come from a woman in her 30s with alopecia areata. Some clones in this sample may be carry-over from other donors' samples. The CDR3 runs from the conserved cysteine through the conserved F or W. Fields, in order: V gene, J gene, CDR3 protein.

TRBV20-1	TRBJ1-5	CSARPGGSNQPQHF
TRBV12-3/TRBV12-4	TRBJ1-5	CASTTVSANQPQHF
TRBV28	TRBJ2-5	CASSPGQAQETQYF
TRBV7-9	TRBJ1-2	CASSLGPLYGYTF
TRBV2	TRBJ1-5	CASRGEGAQPQHF
TRBV2	TRBJ1-2	CASRLGPLVTYGYTF
TRBV20-1	TRBJ1-3	CSASLGGDTIYF
TRBV11-2	TRBJ2-3	CASSFVTSTDTQYF
TRBV10-3	TRBJ2-3	CAIRISGGEIPARDTQYF
TRBV7-9	TRBJ2-7	CASSLPGAGGSEQYF
TRBV13	TRBJ1-1	CASSSPGTVNTEAFF
TRBV6-5	TRBJ1-1	CASSQLDFTEAFF
TRBV12-3/TRBV12-4	TRBJ1-2	CASSLGPLNYGYTF
TRBV12-3/TRBV12-4	TRBJ1-1	CASSSLRGHLNTEAFF
TRBV27	TRBJ1-1	CASSSVGEGGVNTEAFF
TRBV3-1	TRBJ1-6	CASSQEGRSSYNSPLHF
TRBV15	TRBJ2-1	CATSSPSGGGNEQFF
TRBV20-1	TRBJ1-5	CSAQNTRISNQPQHF
TRBV4-2	TRBJ1-2	CASSQGRDRGYYGYTF
TRBV18	TRBJ1-1	CASSPSMGQNTEAFF
TRBV20-1	TRBJ1-2	CSARAGAAGYTF
TRBV25-1	TRBJ2-7	CASSEWSEQYF
TRBV20-1	TRBJ2-4	CSAILGTGGKNIQYF
TRBV11-2	TRBJ2-1	CASSPPSFWGNNEQFF
TRBV27	TRBJ1-6	CASSPIREPLHF
TRBV29-1	TRBJ1-1	CSVQNRGRATEAFF
TRBV29-1	TRBJ2-3	CSVGSIQSDTQYF
TRBV29-1	TRBJ2-7	CSVNTGTGGDEQYF
TRBV29-1	TRBJ2-7	CSVGDSLLYEQYF
TRBV5-6	TRBJ1-6	CASSWTGPNNSPLHF
TRBV20-1	TRBJ1-2	CSARDWQGFHF
TRBV4-2	TRBJ2-1	CASSQEGAGSPGDEQFF
TRBV20-1	TRBJ2-2	CSARDGGAAGELFF
TRBV29-1	TRBJ2-7	CSVWTGTVQYF
TRBV7-3	TRBJ1-1	CASSLNVANTEAFF
TRBV5-5	TRBJ1-5	CASSPGKARQPQHF
TRBV6-1	TRBJ2-7	CASSPGQSYEQYF
TRBV7-3	TRBJ2-1	CASSLGSEQFF
TRBV5-1	TRBJ1-6	CASSLRGAYNSPLHF
TRBV5-1	TRBJ2-3	CASSPGIAGASTDTQYF
TRBV11-1	TRBJ2-3	CASSFRADTQYF
TRBV5-1	TRBJ1-1	CASSLNPAANTEAFF
TRBV19	TRBJ2-2	CVIRDENTGELFF
TRBV12-5	TRBJ2-5	CASGFPVPETQYF
TRBV7-3	TRBJ2-3	CASSPFSGGDTTDTQYF
TRBV28	TRBJ2-5	CASSSRAGTSGLPYQETQYF
TRBV3-1	TRBJ1-1	CASSQLAGNTEAFF
TRBV29-1	TRBJ2-1	CSVGQGPNGEQFF